The TCR beta chain described here comes from a study of T cell repertoires in cytomegalovirus infection. Overall study: Public TCR beta signatures provided an indication of both CMV infection and a matching HLA type. Notes on the study in general: CMV-specific TCR beta clonotypes restricted by HLA-C were the ones dominating the ex vivo response. Accumulated public TCR beta family frequency recognized individuals carrying CMV together with the relevant HLA.

V lost 2 bases and J 6 bases, leaving 14 bases between the germline ends. The CDR3 sequence is 15 residues long. MiXCR was run by TCRdb on the reads, yielding one entry per CDR3 protein. The sample consists of 200,000 to 300,000 distinct CDR3 sequences, around 9% of them appearing once. Remarks on this clonotype: What it recognizes is unknown.

This receptor was taken from a human donor in good health (CMV status not recorded). Some clones in this sample may be carry-over from other donors' samples. The specimen was PBMCs. The chain has TRBV12-3 or TRBV12-4 and TRBJ1-3; D is unclear. CDR3 nucleotide sequence: TGTGCCAGCAGTTTACTACAGACCTCTCCAAACACCATATATTTT. Encoded protein: CASSLLQTSPNTIYF.